A selection of T cell receptor beta chains follows, all from one sample in a study of T cells in Graves' hyperthyroidism and ophthalmopathy. MiXCR, applied by TCRdb to the multiplex PCR reads, yields one record per CDR3 protein. Of around 440,000 distinct CDR3 sequences listed, about a sixth are singletons. Sequenced sample: blood. These receptors were collected from a woman under 30 with Graves' hyperthyroidism. Both conserved end residues are part of each CDR3. The D gene is left open where the match is weak. Size is stated for part of the rows, as once, few or many counts, or as a class when the clone is expanded.

clone size	D gene	V gene	J gene	CDR3 protein	CDR3 DNA
few	.	TRBV7-9	TRBJ2-1	CASSSWTGGNEQFF	TGTGCCAGTTCTAGCTGGACAGGAGGGAATGAGCAGTTCTTC
many	TRBD1	TRBV7-9	TRBJ2-7	CASSSTGGREQYF	TGTGCCAGCAGCTCTACAGGGGGGCGCGAGCAGTACTTC
many	.	TRBV30	TRBJ2-7	CAWRVGSYEQYF	TGTGCCTGGAGGGTCGGATCCTACGAGCAGTACTTC
many	.	TRBV2	TRBJ2-5	CASMSLADNQETQYF	TGTGCCAGCATGAGTTTAGCGGATAATCAAGAGACCCAGTACTTC
many	TRBD1	TRBV2	TRBJ2-1	CASKRTGLINEQFF	TGTGCCAGCAAGCGGACAGGGTTGATAAATGAGCAGTTCTTC
.	.	TRBV7-3	TRBJ2-5	CASSKTREETQYF	TGTGCCAGCAGCAAAACCAGAGAAGAGACCCAGTACTTC
.	.	TRBV28	TRBJ2-7	CASSQGLTNYEQYF	TGTGCCAGCAGCCAGGGGCTCACGAACTACGAGCAGTACTTC
many	TRBD1	TRBV7-9	TRBJ2-5	CASGTSGQGASETQYF	TGTGCCAGCGGGACATCGGGACAGGGGGCTTCGGAGACCCAGTACTTC
few	.	TRBV5-1	TRBJ2-5	CASSPRMGGLETQYF	TGCGCCAGCAGTCCACGCATGGGGGGTTTGGAGACCCAGTACTTC
many	TRBD1	TRBV12-3/TRBV12-4	TRBJ2-3	CASSGQGEVGAPLDTQYF	TGTGCCAGCAGCGGACAGGGGGAAGTAGGGGCGCCTTTGGATACGCAGTATTTT
.	.	TRBV6-1	TRBJ2-1	CASSLDRFTYNEQFF	TGTGCCAGCAGCCTCGACAGGTTTACTTACAATGAGCAGTTCTTC
many	.	TRBV2	TRBJ1-1	CASGQMQGDTEAFF	TGTGCCAGCGGACAGATGCAAGGGGACACTGAAGCTTTCTTT
many	.	TRBV7-3	TRBJ2-3	CASSSQGQGNTDTQYF	TGTGCCAGCAGCTCGCAGGGCCAGGGGAACACAGATACGCAGTATTTT
many	TRBD2	TRBV7-9	TRBJ2-1	CASSPRTSGRNEQFF	TGTGCCAGCAGCCCACGGACTAGCGGGAGAAATGAGCAGTTCTTC
few	.	TRBV9	TRBJ2-2	CASSVALTSGEDTGELFF	TGTGCCAGCAGCGTAGCTCTGACCTCGGGGGAGGACACCGGGGAGCTGTTTTTT
many	.	TRBV10-3	TRBJ1-5	CAISESAGPASNQPQHF	TGTGCCATCAGTGAGTCCGCCGGGCCCGCTAGCAATCAGCCCCAGCATTTT
many	.	TRBV24-1	TRBJ2-2	CATGRNTGELFF	TGTGCCACCGGAAGGAACACCGGGGAGCTGTTTTTT
many	.	TRBV2	TRBJ2-1	CASRIIESSYNEQFF	TGTGCCAGCAGAATTATAGAGAGCTCCTACAATGAGCAGTTCTTC
few	TRBD1	TRBV19	TRBJ1-2	CASSMMRQGVYGYTF	TGTGCCAGTAGTATGATGCGGCAGGGGGTATATGGCTACACCTTC
many	TRBD2	TRBV2	TRBJ2-7	CASRGARGAYEQYF	TGTGCCAGCAGAGGAGCACGGGGGGCCTACGAGCAGTACTTC
many	TRBD2	TRBV11-3	TRBJ2-1	CASSLGVGGPVKEQFF	TGTGCCAGCAGCTTAGGGGTGGGAGGGCCGGTTAAGGAGCAGTTCTTC
many	.	TRBV6-6	TRBJ2-5	CASSYSLGGRSRETQYF	TGTGCCAGCAGTTACTCGTTAGGTGGTAGAAGTCGAGAGACCCAGTACTTC
many	.	TRBV12-3/TRBV12-4	TRBJ2-6	CASSLGAGANVLTF	TGTGCCAGCAGTTTGGGGGCTGGGGCCAACGTCCTGACTTTC
many	TRBD2	TRBV3-1	TRBJ2-5	CASSRRTSGRYQETQYF	TGTGCCAGCAGCAGGAGGACTAGCGGCCGGTACCAAGAGACCCAGTACTTC
many	.	TRBV9	TRBJ2-7	CASSVASPGEQYF	TGTGCCAGCAGCGTAGCGTCTCCGGGGGAGCAGTACTTC
many	TRBD1	TRBV7-9	TRBJ1-6	CASRRSQGGNSPLHF	TGTGCCAGCAGACGCTCTCAGGGGGGTAATTCACCCCTCCACTTT
few	TRBD2	TRBV6-1	TRBJ2-3	CASSRLAGSPDTQYF	TGTGCCAGCAGCCGACTAGCGGGGTCACCAGATACGCAGTATTTT
many	.	TRBV28	TRBJ2-7	CASSFGQGLTYEQYF	TGTGCCAGCAGTTTCGGGCAGGGGTTGACATACGAGCAGTACTTC
many	TRBD2	TRBV9	TRBJ2-2	CASSASGMQPPGELFF	TGTGCCAGCAGCGCTAGCGGGATGCAACCTCCCGGGGAGCTGTTTTTT
.	TRBD1	TRBV5-1	TRBJ2-1	CASSLAAGGIDEQFF	TGCGCCAGCAGCTTGGCCGCAGGGGGCATCGATGAGCAGTTCTTC
many	.	TRBV6-5	TRBJ1-4	CASSYSPSLGEKLFF	TGTGCCAGCAGTTACTCGCCGAGTTTGGGTGAAAAACTGTTTTTT
.	.	TRBV20-1	TRBJ1-5	CSAISGGTPLDQPQHF	TGCAGTGCTATAAGCGGGGGGACCCCCCTCGATCAGCCCCAGCATTTT
many	TRBD1	TRBV5-1	TRBJ1-2	CASSLTDGTGVYGYTF	TGCGCCAGCAGCTTGACTGATGGGACAGGGGTCTATGGCTACACCTTC
.	.	TRBV30	TRBJ1-1	CAWSVLYEAFF	TGTGCCTGGAGTGTATTATACGAAGCTTTCTTT
many	TRBD1	TRBV6-1	TRBJ2-2	CASRGTGGTGELFF	TGTGCCAGCAGGGGAACAGGGGGCACCGGGGAGCTGTTTTTT
many	.	TRBV6-5	TRBJ2-7	CASSYTLDHYEQYF	TGTGCCAGCAGTTACACCCTGGACCACTACGAGCAGTACTTC
once	.	TRBV20-1	TRBJ1-1	CSARDLDARSRAFF	TGCAGTGCTAGAGATCTTGACGCGCGGTCCAGAGCTTTCTTT
.	TRBD2	TRBV13	TRBJ2-5	CASFRPIAGAGGTQYF	TGTGCCAGCTTCCGGCCCATAGCGGGGGCGGGGGGGACCCAGTACTTC
many	.	TRBV5-6	TRBJ2-3	CASSGWVSGYAGRADTQYF	TGTGCCAGCAGCGGTTGGGTCTCAGGGTATGCGGGGCGGGCAGATACGCAGTATTTT
many	TRBD2	TRBV5-4	TRBJ2-5	CASSTGLAGGHQETQYF	TGTGCCAGCAGCACTGGACTAGCGGGAGGTCATCAAGAGACCCAGTACTTC
.	.	TRBV7-8	TRBJ2-4	CASSLRVAAMRYF	TGTGCCAGCAGCTTGCGGGTAGCGGCCATGAGGTACTTC
many	.	TRBV6-1	TRBJ2-3	CASSLLGESTDTQYF	TGTGCCAGCAGCTTGTTGGGGGAGAGCACAGATACGCAGTATTTT
many	.	TRBV14	TRBJ2-3	CASSPLSGGDTQYF	TGTGCCAGCAGCCCACTTTCAGGCGGAGATACGCAGTATTTT
many	.	TRBV9	TRBJ2-7	CASSVDEGGYEQYF	TGTGCCAGCAGCGTAGACGAGGGAGGCTACGAGCAGTACTTC
many	TRBD1	TRBV2	TRBJ2-1	CASDPTGSNEQFF	TGTGCCAGCGACCCGACAGGGTCGAATGAGCAGTTCTTC
many	.	TRBV5-1	TRBJ1-2	CASSRDMGYGYTF	TGCGCCAGCAGCCGGGACATGGGCTATGGCTACACCTTC
few	.	TRBV6-5	TRBJ2-4	CASSYSRRGTAKNIQYF	TGTGCCAGCAGTTACTCGAGGAGGGGCACGGCCAAAAACATTCAGTACTTC
few	TRBD1	TRBV5-6	TRBJ1-2	CASSVTTGADGYTF	TGTGCCAGCAGCGTTACAACAGGGGCGGATGGCTACACCTTC
many	TRBD1	TRBV5-1	TRBJ1-2	CASSFLTGSSAECTF	TGCGCCAGCAGCTTCTTGACAGGGAGCTCGGCAGAGTGCACCTTC
many	.	TRBV15	TRBJ2-5	CATSRDRVETQYF	TGTGCCACCAGCAGAGATCGAGTAGAGACCCAGTACTTC
many	.	TRBV10-3	TRBJ1-1	CAISERVPMNTEAFF	TGTGCCATCAGTGAACGGGTCCCCATGAACACTGAAGCTTTCTTT
many	TRBD1	TRBV12-3/TRBV12-4	TRBJ1-2	CASSPGDRRTSEGYTF	TGTGCCAGCAGTCCAGGGGACAGGCGAACATCGGAGGGCTACACCTTC
many	.	TRBV3-1	TRBJ2-2	CASSASGELFF	TGTGCCAGCAGCGCCTCCGGGGAGCTGTTTTTT
many	TRBD2	TRBV5-8	TRBJ2-1	CASSPRKALADHEQFF	TGTGCCAGCAGTCCCCGAAAGGCACTAGCGGATCATGAGCAGTTCTTC
few	TRBD1	TRBV29-1	TRBJ1-2	CSVVRGDYGYTF	TGCAGCGTTGTCAGGGGGGACTATGGCTACACCTTC
.	TRBD1	TRBV19	TRBJ2-7	CASSTTGGYEQYF	TGTGCCAGTAGTACGACAGGGGGCTACGAGCAGTACTTC
few	.	TRBV18	TRBJ2-1	CASSPHPGEQFF	TGTGCCAGCTCACCCCATCCCGGTGAGCAGTTCTTC
.	.	TRBV4-1	TRBJ2-7	CASSQADRGSREQYF	TGCGCCAGCAGCCAAGCGGATCGAGGGTCGAGAGAGCAGTACTTC
many	.	TRBV18	TRBJ1-2	CASRDPNYGYTF	TGTGCCAGCCGGGATCCTAACTATGGCTACACCTTC
many	.	TRBV4-1	TRBJ2-7	CASRQIPSSYEQYF	TGCGCCAGCAGACAGATCCCGAGCTCCTACGAGCAGTACTTC